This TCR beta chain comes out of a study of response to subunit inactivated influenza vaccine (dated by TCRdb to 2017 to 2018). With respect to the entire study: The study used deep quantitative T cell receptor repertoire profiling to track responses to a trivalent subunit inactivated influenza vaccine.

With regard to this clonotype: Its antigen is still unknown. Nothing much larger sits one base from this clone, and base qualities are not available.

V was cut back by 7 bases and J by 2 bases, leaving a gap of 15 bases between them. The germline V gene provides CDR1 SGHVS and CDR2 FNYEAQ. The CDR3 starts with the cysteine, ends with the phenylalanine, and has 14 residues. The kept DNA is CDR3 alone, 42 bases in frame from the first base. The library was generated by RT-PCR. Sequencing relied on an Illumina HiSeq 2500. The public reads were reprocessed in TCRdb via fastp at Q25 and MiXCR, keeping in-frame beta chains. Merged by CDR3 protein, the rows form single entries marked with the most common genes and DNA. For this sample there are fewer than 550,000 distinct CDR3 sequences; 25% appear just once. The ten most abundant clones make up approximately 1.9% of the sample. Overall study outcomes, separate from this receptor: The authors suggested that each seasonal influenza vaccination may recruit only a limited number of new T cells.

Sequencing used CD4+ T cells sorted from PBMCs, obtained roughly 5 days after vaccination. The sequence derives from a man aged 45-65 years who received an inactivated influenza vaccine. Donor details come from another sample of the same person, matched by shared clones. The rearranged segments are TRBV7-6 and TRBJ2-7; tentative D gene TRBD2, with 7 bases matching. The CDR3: CASTRAGDTYEQYF. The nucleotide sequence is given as TGTGCCAGCACTCGGGCGGGGGACACCTACGAGCAGTACTTC.